The 28 T cell receptor beta chains in this list originate from one sample, sequenced in a study of cytomegalovirus exposure and HLA in healthy donors. The PCR was carried out with 60 Vbeta primers and 13 Jbeta primers. Assay used: immunoSEQ multiplex PCR; TCRdb lists only in-frame clones, some missing. This table has about 160,000 clones, about 68% appearing once. Sequenced material: PBMCs. These receptors originate from a female donor in good health and CMV-seronegative.

The chain employs TRBV6-5 and TRBJ2-2; 8 nucleotides align to TRBD1. V was clipped by 6 bases and J by 4 bases; unmatched bases: 4. This CDR3 contains 14 residues. Looked up from germline, CDR1 is MNHEY and CDR2 is SVGAGI. The DNA of the CDR3 is TGTGCCAGCAGGAACGACAGGGGCACCGGGGAGCTGTTTTTT. Translating it yields CASRNDRGTGELFF.

V is TRBV5-8 and J is TRBJ1-4, with 8 positions matching TRBD1. Germline CDR1 reads SGHTS; CDR2 reads YDEGEE. The CDR3 is made up of 14 amino acids. V lost 4 bases and J lost 4; bases outside the gene matches: 3. The CDR3 coding sequence is TGTGCCAGCAGCCCGGACAGGGTTAATGAAAAACTGTTTTTT. Translated, it gives CASSPDRVNEKLFF. Full variable domain (outside the CDR3, taken from reference TRBV5-8 and TRBJ1-4): EAGVTQSPTHLIKTRGQQATLRCSPISGHTSVYWYQQALGLGLQFLLWYDEGEERNRGNFPPRFSGRQFPNYSSELNVNALELEDSALYLCASSPDRVNEKLFFGSGTQLSVL.

The V call is TRBV10-3, the J call TRBJ1-5; 9 bases are a match to TRBD1. V lost 5 bases and J lost 4; bases outside the gene matches: 3. Germline CDR1 ENHRY, CDR2 SYGVKD. The CDR3 spans 14 residues. The CDR3 spells CAISTGTGNQPQHF. The CDR3, as DNA: TGTGCCATCAGTACTGGGACAGGGAATCAGCCCCAGCATTTT.

The chain is built from TRBV29-1 and TRBJ2-5; D may be TRBD2 (6 bases). This CDR3 is 12 amino acids long. The V and J ends lost 4 bases and 5 bases respectively, with 11 bases between them. Germline V gene sequence: CDR1 SQVTM, CDR2 ANQGSEA. The CDR3 sequence is CSVAGGKETQYF. As DNA, the CDR3 is TGCAGCGTTGCAGGCGGGAAGGAGACCCAGTACTTC.

Here the CDR3 reads CASSEYQGSGANVLTF. The CDR3 DNA is TGCGCCAGCAGTGAATACCAGGGGTCTGGGGCCAACGTCCTGACTTTC. V usage is TRBV10-2 and J usage is TRBJ2-6; D possibly corresponds to TRBD1 (6 bases). The CDR3 totals 16 residues. V lost 3 bases and J 1 base, leaving 10 bases between the germline ends. Germline V gene sequence: CDR1 WSHSY, CDR2 SAAADI.

The CDR3, as DNA: TGTGCCAGCAGCCGACTAGCGGGAGAAGAGACCCAGTACTTC. It specifies CASSRLAGEETQYF. The genes are TRBV6-1 and TRBJ2-5, with 12 bases lining up with TRBD2. The germline CDR1 and CDR2 sequences are MNHNS and SASEGT. The junction had 2 bases not matched to a gene; V was cut back by 6 bases and J by 3 bases. This CDR3 has 14 amino acids.

The sample holds a few counts of this clone. The chain's CDR3 is CAWSIGAQPQHF. The DNA of the CDR3 is TGTGCCTGGAGTATTGGGGCACAGCCCCAGCATTTT. This chain connects TRBV30 to TRBJ1-5; TRBD1 is a possible D gene (5 bases). CDR1 GTSNPN and CDR2 SVGIG come from the germline V gene (reference sequence). The V end lost 2 bases, the J end lost 7 bases, and 9 bases lay between the germline ends. There are 12 residues in the CDR3.

This clone has just a few counts. The chain recombines TRBV9 with TRBJ1-1; D possibly corresponds to TRBD1 (6 bases). Germline lookup yields CDR1 SGDLS and CDR2 YYNGEE. Trimming took 0 bases from V and 0 from J, leaving 12 bases between them. The CDR3 has 16 residues. This CDR3 is CASSVGGTYMNTEAFF. In nucleotides, the CDR3 is TGTGCCAGCAGCGTAGGGGGGACATACATGAACACTGAAGCTTTCTTT.

The chain couples TRBV6-1 to TRBJ1-2; 9 bases are a match to TRBD1. The CDR3 runs to 13 residues. Trimming cost V 3 bases and J 4 bases; bases outside gene matches: 0. CDR1 and CDR2 from the germline V gene are MNHNS and SASEGT. CDR3 residues: CASSEGQGYGYTF. Here the CDR3 DNA reads TGTGCCAGCAGTGAGGGACAGGGCTATGGCTACACCTTC.

This clone was counted only a few times. The chain recombines TRBV18 with TRBJ2-6; D might be TRBD1 (6 bases). Trimming left V 2 bases short and J 5 bases short, with 10 bases between. The V gene's germline CDR1 is KGHSH and CDR2 LQKENI. The CDR3 is 15 amino acids. The DNA for the CDR3 is TGTGCCAGCTCACCAGGACAGCTTCGGGCCAACGTCCTGACTTTC. Its translation is CASSPGQLRANVLTF.

As DNA, the CDR3 is TGTGCCAGCAGCTTAGACAGGGTGAACACTGAAGCTTTCTTT. Amino acids: CASSLDRVNTEAFF. The chain uses TRBV7-2 and TRBJ1-1; TRBD1 is a possible D gene (6 bases). V was trimmed by 1 base and J by 0 bases, leaving 6 bases between them. CDR1 SGHTA and CDR2 FQGNSA come from the germline V gene. The CDR3 contains 14 residues.

The V gene is TRBV7-8, the J gene TRBJ2-1; the D gene is possibly TRBD2 (7 bases). The V gene's germline CDR1 is SGHVS and CDR2 FQNEAQ. The CDR3 has 16 amino acids. Trimming cost V 5 bases and J 4 bases, with 18 bases left between them. CDR3 DNA sequence: TGTGCCAGCAGCCTAGGGGGGGGAGGAGGGTACAATGAGCAGTTCTTC. This encodes CASSLGGGGGYNEQFF. Full variable domain (remainder filled in from reference TRBV7-8 and TRBJ2-1): GAGVSQSPRYKVAKRGQDVALRCDPISGHVSLFWYQQALGQGPEFLTYFQNEAQLDKSGLPSDRFFAERPEGSVSTLKIQRTQQEDSAVYLCASSLGGGGGYNEQFFGPGTRLTVL.

The chain carries TRBV7-2 and TRBJ1-2; TRBD1 aligns across 7 bases. Germline loops: CDR1 SGHTA, CDR2 FQGNSA. Unmatched junction bases numbered 4, after V lost 1 base and J lost 5 bases. This CDR3 is 14 amino acids long. This CDR3 is CASSLVGTDYGYTF. The CDR3 DNA is TGTGCCAGCAGCTTAGTGGGGACAGATTATGGCTACACCTTC. The full variable domain, rest sourced from reference TRBV7-2 and TRBJ1-2, is GAGVSQSPSNKVTEKGKDVELRCDPISGHTALYWYRQSLGQGLEFLIYFQGNSAPDKSGLPSDRFSAERTGGSVSTLTIQRTQQEDSAVYLCASSLVGTDYGYTFGSGTRLTVV.

This sequence joins TRBV5-4 and TRBJ2-5, with TRBD2 identical over 7 bases. This CDR3 region has 14 residues. V was clipped by 4 bases and J by 6 bases; unmatched bases: 9. Germline lookup yields CDR1 SGHNT and CDR2 YYREEE (reference sequence). The CDR3 is CASSRDRGEQTQYF. CDR3 DNA sequence: TGTGCCAGCAGCCGAGACCGGGGGGAGCAGACCCAGTACTTC.

This clone was seen a single time. The genes are TRBV5-1 and TRBJ1-4; D gene ambiguous. V gave up 1 base and J gave up 5 bases, with 9 bases separating them. The CDR3 covers 14 residues. Germline assignment: CDR1 SGHRS and CDR2 YFSETQ. CDR3 in DNA: TGCGCCAGCAGCTTGTCATGGGCAAATGAAAAACTGTTTTTT. Encoded protein: CASSLSWANEKLFF.

This clone was detected only a few times. CDR3: CASSLTGWNTEAFF. CDR3 DNA: TGTGCCAGCAGTTTGACAGGATGGAACACTGAAGCTTTCTTT. This chain links TRBV27 with TRBJ1-1, with a weak D call TRBD1 (6 bases). This CDR3 region has 14 residues. V lost 3 bases and J lost 1, with 9 bases in between. Germline values: CDR1 MNHEY, CDR2 SMNVEV (reference sequence).

This chain joins TRBV11-3 and TRBJ2-7; 8 bases map to TRBD2. The J segment lost 1 base and the V segment lost 1 base, leaving 6 bases of the junction unmatched. Germline CDR1 SGHNT, CDR2 YENEEA. The CDR3 spans 16 residues. CDR3 DNA sequence: TGTGCCAGCAGCTTAGGGGTTGCGGGAGGTTCCTACGAGCAGTACTTC. Its translation is CASSLGVAGGSYEQYF.

This chain joins TRBV10-3 and TRBJ2-3; 8 nucleotides match TRBD1. The junction had 4 bases not matched to a gene; V was cut back by 6 bases and J by 2 bases. Germline V gives CDR1 ENHRY, CDR2 SYGVKD. This CDR3 is built from 14 residues. As DNA, the CDR3 is TGTGCCATCAGACCGGGACAGGCCACAGATACGCAGTATTTT. This gives the protein CAIRPGQATDTQYF.

The chain combines TRBV5-4 with TRBJ2-7; no clear D. CDR3 length: 15 residues. Trimming took off 0 bases at V and 2 bases at J, with 12 bases between the two ends. Germline CDR1 and CDR2: SGHNT and YYREEE (reference sequence). CDR3 nucleotide sequence: TGTGCCAGCAGCTTGGGTGTGGCCCCCGCCTACGAGCAGTACTTC. This sequence encodes CASSLGVAPAYEQYF.

The V and J genes are TRBV11-2 and TRBJ2-3, with 9 nucleotides matching TRBD2. The germline V gene encodes CDR1 SGHAT and CDR2 FQNNGV. This CDR3 contains 17 residues. V dropped 1 base and J dropped 4; count of bases not matched to a gene: 9. The chain's CDR3 is CASSLVVAGASPDTQYF. The CDR3 DNA reads TGTGCCAGCAGCTTAGTGGTAGCGGGGGCTTCCCCAGATACGCAGTATTTT.

The chain couples TRBV19 to TRBJ1-1; TRBD1 aligns across 10 bases. V shed 5 bases, J shed 3 bases, and the junction held 0 bases outside the gene matches. Germline CDR1 LNHDA, CDR2 SQIVND (reference sequence). This CDR3 is built from 13 residues. The CDR3 protein is CASSDRGHTEAFF. As DNA, the CDR3 is TGTGCCAGTAGTGACAGGGGGCACACTGAAGCTTTCTTT.

The chain combines TRBV21-1 with TRBJ1-5. TRBV21-1 is a known pseudogene. The CDR3 is made up of 16 amino acids. The CDR3 coding sequence is TGTGCCAGCACCCCTCTAGCGGGGGAACACGATCAGCCCCAGCATTTT. Protein: CASTPLAGEHDQPQHF.

The chain couples TRBV2 to TRBJ1-1; no firm D call. This CDR3 spans 14 amino acids. Between the trimmed V and J ends, which lost 4 bases and 0 bases, there was a span of 9 bases. Germline V gene data show CDR1 as SNHLY and CDR2 as FYNNEI. As DNA, the CDR3 is TGTGCCAGCAGTGCAGATATCATGAACACTGAAGCTTTCTTT. Translation gives CASSADIMNTEAFF.

This chain connects TRBV7-9 to TRBJ2-5; no definite D call. The CDR3 length is 11 residues. Germline CDR1 reads SEHNR; CDR2 reads FQNEAQ (reference sequence). V was pared by 7 bases and J by 8 bases, with 11 bases between. The CDR3 loop reads CASTPSVTQYF. The CDR3 DNA reads TGTGCCAGCACCCCGTCAGTAACCCAGTACTTC.

The V gene is TRBV2, the J gene TRBJ1-5, with unresolved D. Trimming took 4 bases from V and 0 from J, leaving 10 bases between them. This CDR3 spans 15 amino acids. Germline-derived CDR1 and CDR2 are SNHLY and FYNNEI. The CDR3, as DNA: TGTGCCAGCAGTGGGACTGAGAATAGCAATCAGCCCCAGCATTTT. This encodes CASSGTENSNQPQHF.

The chain couples TRBV27 to TRBJ1-2; tentatively, D is TRBD1 (5 bases). V dropped 5 bases and J dropped 4 bases, with 17 bases sitting between them. Germline V gene lookup returns CDR1 MNHEY and CDR2 SMNVEV (reference sequence). There are 15 residues in the CDR3. CDR3 sequence (DNA): TGTGCCAGCAGTGATCGGGGGGGACGGAGCTATGGCTACACCTTC. It codes for CASSDRGGRSYGYTF.

The V and J genes are TRBV6-5 and TRBJ1-2, with D uncertain. This CDR3 spans 13 amino acids. The V end was cut by 5 bases, the J end by 8 bases, with 15 bases between. Per the germline V gene, CDR1 is MNHEY and CDR2 is SVGAGI. CDR3 loop: CASSLPGENGYTF. CDR3 in DNA: TGTGCCAGCAGTCTCCCCGGGGAGAACGGCTACACCTTC.

The gene calls are TRBV23-1 and TRBJ1-5, with D hard to call. TRBV23-1 is designated an ORF whose function remains uncertain. V was shortened by 3 bases and J by 5 bases, with 5 bases between the two germline ends. The length of the CDR3 is 12 residues. The CDR3 coding sequence is TGCGCCAGCAGTCAGGCTGATCAGCCCCAGCATTTT. This translates into CASSQADQPQHF.